This T cell receptor (beta chain) was sequenced for a study of blood T cell repertoires in COVID-19. Study-level information: Sites across the United States, Italy and Spain contributed samples from acute and convalescent COVID-19.

V lost 2 bases, J lost 2 bases, and 17 bases lay in between. The CDR3 length is 17 residues. Germline V gives CDR1 MDHEN, CDR2 SYDVKM. In the original analysis: Reference gene primer amplification in the assay estimated nucleated cell counts. The protocol was immunoSEQ multiplex PCR, while the TCRdb copy is restricted to in-frame clones and leaves out a portion. V and J calls and clone size are given by that table; D and trimming were obtained from the DNA. The sample consists of 35,000 to 45,000 clones, approximately 86% of them appearing once. The clonotype was recovered from a man aged 40-55 years with active COVID-19. V usage is TRBV28 and J usage is TRBJ2-3; D is perhaps TRBD2 (6 bases). Specimen: peripheral blood. CDR3 protein: CASSLPFGGGLTDTQYF. The CDR3 region has the DNA TGTGCCAGCAGTTTACCTTTTGGGGGAGGACTCACAGATACGCAGTATTTT.